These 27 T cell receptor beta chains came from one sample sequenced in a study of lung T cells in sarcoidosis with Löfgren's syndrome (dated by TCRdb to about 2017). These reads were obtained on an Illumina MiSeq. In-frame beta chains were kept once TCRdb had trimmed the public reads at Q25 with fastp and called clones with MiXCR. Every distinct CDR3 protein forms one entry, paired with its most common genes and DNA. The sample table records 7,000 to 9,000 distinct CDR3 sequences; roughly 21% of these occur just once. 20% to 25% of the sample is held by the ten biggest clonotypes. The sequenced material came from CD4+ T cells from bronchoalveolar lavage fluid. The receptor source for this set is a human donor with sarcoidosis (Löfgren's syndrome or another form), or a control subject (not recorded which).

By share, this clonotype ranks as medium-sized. The DNA for the CDR3 is TGCAGTGCTCCTAAAATGGGACAGGCCAAGGGGTATTTT. It codes for CSAPKMGQAKGYF. The chain couples TRBV20-1 to TRBJ2-3, with 8 bases identical to TRBD1. The CDR3 has 13 amino acids. The germline V gene encodes CDR1 DFQATT and CDR2 SNEGSKA (reference sequence). The V segment lost 5 bases and the J segment 14 bases; nucleotides outside the gene matches: 15.

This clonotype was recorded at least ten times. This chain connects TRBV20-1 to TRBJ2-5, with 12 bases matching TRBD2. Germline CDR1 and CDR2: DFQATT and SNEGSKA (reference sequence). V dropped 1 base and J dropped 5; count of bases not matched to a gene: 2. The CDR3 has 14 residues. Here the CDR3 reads CSARAGTSGETQYF. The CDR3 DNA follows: TGCAGTGCTAGAGCTGGGACTAGCGGGGAGACCCAGTACTTC.

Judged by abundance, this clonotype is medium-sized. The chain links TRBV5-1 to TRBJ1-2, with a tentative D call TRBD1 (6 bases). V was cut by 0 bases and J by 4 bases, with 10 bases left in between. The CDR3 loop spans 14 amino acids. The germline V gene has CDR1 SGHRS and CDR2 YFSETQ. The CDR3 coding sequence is TGCGCCAGCAGCTTGGAACAGGGAACCTATGGCTACACCTTC. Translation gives CASSLEQGTYGYTF. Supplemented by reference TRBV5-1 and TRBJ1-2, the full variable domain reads KAGVTQTPRYLIKTRGQQVTLSCSPISGHRSVSWYQQTPGQGLQFLFEYFSETQRNKGNFPGRFSGRQFSNSRSEMNVSTLELGDSALYLCASSLEQGTYGYTFGSGTRLTVV.

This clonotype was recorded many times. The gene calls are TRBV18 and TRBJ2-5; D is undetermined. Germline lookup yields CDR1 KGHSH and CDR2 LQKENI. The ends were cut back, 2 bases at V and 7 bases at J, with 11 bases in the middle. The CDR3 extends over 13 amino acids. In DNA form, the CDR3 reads TGTGCCAGCTCACCAACGGAAAGGGCGACCCAGTACTTC. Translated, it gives CASSPTERATQYF.

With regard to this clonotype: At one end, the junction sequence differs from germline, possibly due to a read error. The CDR3 here is CASSGTTLNEQSF. The CDR3 DNA follows: TGCGCCAGCAGTGGGACTACACTCAATGAGCAGTCCTTC. V and J are TRBV10-2 and TRBJ2-1; D might be TRBD2 (6 bases). Germline V CDR1 and CDR2: WSHSY, SAAADI. CDR3 length equals 13 residues.

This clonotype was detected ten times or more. This chain's CDR3 is CASSLRGEQPQHF. In nucleotides, the CDR3 is TGTGCCAGCTCACTCAGGGGCGAGCAGCCCCAGCATTTT. This chain links TRBV18 with TRBJ1-5, with D perhaps matching TRBD1 (6 bases). Deletions cut 4 bases from V and 7 bases from J, with 11 bases between. CDR1 and CDR2 (germline): KGHSH, LQKENI. This CDR3 spans 13 amino acids.

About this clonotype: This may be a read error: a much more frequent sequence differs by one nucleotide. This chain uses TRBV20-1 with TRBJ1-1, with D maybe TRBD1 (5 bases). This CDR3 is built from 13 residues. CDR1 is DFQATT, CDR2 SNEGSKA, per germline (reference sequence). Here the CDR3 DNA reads TGCAGTGCTAGAGCTGGGGGAGGCACTGAAGTTTTCTTT. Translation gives CSARAGGGTEVFF.

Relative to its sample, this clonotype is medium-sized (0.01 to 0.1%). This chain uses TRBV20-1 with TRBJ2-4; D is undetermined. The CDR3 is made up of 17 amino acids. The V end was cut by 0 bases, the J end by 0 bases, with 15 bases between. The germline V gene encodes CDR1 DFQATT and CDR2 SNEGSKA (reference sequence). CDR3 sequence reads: CSAREVGPILAKNIQYF. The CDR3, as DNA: TGCAGTGCTAGAGAGGTTGGGCCAATACTAGCCAAAAACATTCAGTACTTC.

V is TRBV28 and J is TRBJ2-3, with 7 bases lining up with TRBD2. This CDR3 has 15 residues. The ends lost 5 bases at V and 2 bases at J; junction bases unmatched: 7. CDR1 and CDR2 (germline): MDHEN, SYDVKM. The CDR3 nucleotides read TGTGCCAGCAGTAACCCAGCGGGGATCACAGATACGCAGTATTTT. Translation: CASSNPAGITDTQYF.

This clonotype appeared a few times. In nucleotides, the CDR3 is TGTGCCAGCAGCTTAGTTCTGTCCAGGGGTAATGAAAAACTGTTTTTT. Translation: CASSLVLSRGNEKLFF. The chain uses TRBV7-2 and TRBJ1-4; tentative D call: TRBD1 (6 bases). The CDR3 extends over 16 amino acids. V lost 1 base to trimming and J lost 4 bases, with 13 bases between them. The germline V gene has CDR1 SGHTA and CDR2 FQGNSA.

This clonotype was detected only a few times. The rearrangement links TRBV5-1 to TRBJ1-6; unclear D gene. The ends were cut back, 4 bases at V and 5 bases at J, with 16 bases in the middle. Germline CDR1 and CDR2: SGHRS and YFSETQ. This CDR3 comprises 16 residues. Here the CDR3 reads CASSLNPGRNNSPLHF. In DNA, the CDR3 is TGCGCCAGCAGCCTAAACCCGGGAAGGAATAATTCACCCCTCCACTTT. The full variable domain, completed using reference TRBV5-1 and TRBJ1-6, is KAGVTQTPRYLIKTRGQQVTLSCSPISGHRSVSWYQQTPGQGLQFLFEYFSETQRNKGNFPGRFSGRQFSNSRSEMNVSTLELGDSALYLCASSLNPGRNNSPLHFGNGTRLTVT.

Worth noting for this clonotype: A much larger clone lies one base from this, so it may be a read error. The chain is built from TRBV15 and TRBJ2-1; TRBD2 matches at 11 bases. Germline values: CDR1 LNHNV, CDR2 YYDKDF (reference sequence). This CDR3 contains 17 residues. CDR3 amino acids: CATSRDPGLAAHNEQLF. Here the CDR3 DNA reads TGTGCCACCAGCAGAGATCCGGGACTAGCGGCCCACAATGAGCAGCTCTTC. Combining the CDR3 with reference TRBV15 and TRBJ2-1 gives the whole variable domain DAMVIQNPRYQVTQFGKPVTLSCSQTLNHNVMYWYQQKSSQAPKLLFHYYDKDFNNEADTPDNFQSRRPNTSFCFLDIRSPGLGDTAMYLCATSRDPGLAAHNEQLFGPGTRLTVL.

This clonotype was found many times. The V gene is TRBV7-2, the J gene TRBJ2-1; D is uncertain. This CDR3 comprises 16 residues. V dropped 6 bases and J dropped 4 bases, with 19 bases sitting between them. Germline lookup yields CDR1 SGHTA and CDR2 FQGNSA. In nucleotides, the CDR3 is TGTGCCAGCAGACTCGTGGGTAAGGGTAATTACAATGAGCAGTTCTTC. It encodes CASRLVGKGNYNEQFF.

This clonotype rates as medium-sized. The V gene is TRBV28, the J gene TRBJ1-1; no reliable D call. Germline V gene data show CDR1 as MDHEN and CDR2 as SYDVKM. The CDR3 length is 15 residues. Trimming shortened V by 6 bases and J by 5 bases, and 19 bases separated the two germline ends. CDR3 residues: CASSWEGSPRTEAFF. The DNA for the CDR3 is TGTGCCAGCAGCTGGGAAGGGAGTCCCAGGACTGAAGCTTTCTTT.

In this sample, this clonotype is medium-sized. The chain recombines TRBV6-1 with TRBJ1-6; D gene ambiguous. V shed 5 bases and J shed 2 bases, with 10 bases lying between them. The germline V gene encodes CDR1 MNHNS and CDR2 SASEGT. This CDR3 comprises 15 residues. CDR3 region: CASSYRDAYNSPLHF. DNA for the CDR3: TGTGCCAGCAGTTATCGTGATGCCTATAATTCACCCCTCCACTTT.

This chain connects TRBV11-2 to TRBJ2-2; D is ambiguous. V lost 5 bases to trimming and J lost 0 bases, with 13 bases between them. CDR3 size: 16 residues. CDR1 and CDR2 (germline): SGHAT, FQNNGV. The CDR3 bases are TGTGCCAGCAGCCCTCTTAGGCAGGCGAACACCGGGGAGCTGTTTTTT. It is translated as CASSPLRQANTGELFF. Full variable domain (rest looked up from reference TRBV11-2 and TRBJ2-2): EAGVAQSPRYKIIEKRQSVAFWCNPISGHATLYWYQQILGQGPKLLIQFQNNGVVDDSQLPKDRFSAERLKGVDSTLKIQPAKLEDSAVYLCASSPLRQANTGELFFGEGSRLTVL.

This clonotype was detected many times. The CDR3 DNA sequence: TGTGCCAGCAGCCAAGATGTCGCACTGGGTCAGGGCTACACCTTC. The encoded protein is CASSQDVALGQGYTF. This chain uses TRBV3-1 with TRBJ1-2; unclear D gene. Trimming shortened V by 0 bases and J by 8 bases, and 16 bases separated the two germline ends. The CDR3 is made up of 15 amino acids. The V gene's germline CDR1 is LGHDT and CDR2 YNNKEL (reference sequence).

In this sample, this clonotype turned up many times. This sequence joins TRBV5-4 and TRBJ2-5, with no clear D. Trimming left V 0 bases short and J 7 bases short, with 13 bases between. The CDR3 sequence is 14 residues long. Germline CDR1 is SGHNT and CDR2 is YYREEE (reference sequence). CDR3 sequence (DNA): TGTGCCAGCAGCTTGGAGGCGGCTACGGGGACCCAGTACTTC. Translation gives CASSLEAATGTQYF. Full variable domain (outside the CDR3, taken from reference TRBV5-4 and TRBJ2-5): ETGVTQSPTHLIKTRGQQVTLRCSSQSGHNTVSWYQQALGQGPQFIFQYYREEENGRGNFPPRFSGLQFPNYSSELNVNALELDDSALYLCASSLEAATGTQYFGPGTRLLVL.

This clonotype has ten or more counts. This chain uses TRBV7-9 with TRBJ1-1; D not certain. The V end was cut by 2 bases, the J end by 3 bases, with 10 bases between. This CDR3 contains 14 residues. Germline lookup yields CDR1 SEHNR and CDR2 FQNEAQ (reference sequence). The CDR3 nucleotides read TGTGCCAGCAGCTTACGGGGAACGGACACTGAAGCTTTCTTT. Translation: CASSLRGTDTEAFF.

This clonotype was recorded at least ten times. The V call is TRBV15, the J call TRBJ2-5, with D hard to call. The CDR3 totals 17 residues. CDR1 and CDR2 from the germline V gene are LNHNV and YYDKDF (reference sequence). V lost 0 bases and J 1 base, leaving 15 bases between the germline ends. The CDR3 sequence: CATSRDWAAIFQETQYF. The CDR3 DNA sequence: TGTGCCACCAGCAGAGATTGGGCAGCTATATTCCAAGAGACCCAGTACTTC.

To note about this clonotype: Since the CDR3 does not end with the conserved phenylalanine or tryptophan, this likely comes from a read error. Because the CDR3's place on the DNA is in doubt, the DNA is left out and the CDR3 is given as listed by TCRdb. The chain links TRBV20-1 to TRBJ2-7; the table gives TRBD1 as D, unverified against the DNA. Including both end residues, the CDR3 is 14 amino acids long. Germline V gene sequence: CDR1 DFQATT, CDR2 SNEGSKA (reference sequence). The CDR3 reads CSAAPTGRTYERYL.

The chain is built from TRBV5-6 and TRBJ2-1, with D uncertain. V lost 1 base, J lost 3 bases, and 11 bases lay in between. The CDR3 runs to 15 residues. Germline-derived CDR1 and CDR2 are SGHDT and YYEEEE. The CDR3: CASSLLLSGYNEQFF. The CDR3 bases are TGTGCCAGCAGCTTGTTGTTATCGGGCTACAATGAGCAGTTCTTC.

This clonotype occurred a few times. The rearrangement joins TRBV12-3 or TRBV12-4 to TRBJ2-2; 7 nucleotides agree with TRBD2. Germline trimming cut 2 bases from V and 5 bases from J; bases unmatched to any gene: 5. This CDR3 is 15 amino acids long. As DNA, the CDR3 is TGTGCCAGCAGTTTAAGGGGACTAAGGACCGGGGAGCTGTTTTTT. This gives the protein CASSLRGLRTGELFF.

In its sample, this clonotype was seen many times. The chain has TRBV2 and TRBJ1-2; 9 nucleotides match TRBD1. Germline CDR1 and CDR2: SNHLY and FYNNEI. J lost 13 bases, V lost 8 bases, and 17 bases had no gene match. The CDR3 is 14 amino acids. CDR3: CASLAEGPGQGSTF. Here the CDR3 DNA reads TGTGCCAGCCTTGCAGAGGGGCCGGGACAGGGTTCCACCTTC.

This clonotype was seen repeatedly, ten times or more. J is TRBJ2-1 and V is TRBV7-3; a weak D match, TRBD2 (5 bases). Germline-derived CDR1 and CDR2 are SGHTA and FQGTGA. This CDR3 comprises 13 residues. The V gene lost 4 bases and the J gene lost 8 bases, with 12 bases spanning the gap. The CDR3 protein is CASSWTLRDEQFF. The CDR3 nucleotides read TGTGCCAGCAGCTGGACTCTTCGGGATGAGCAGTTCTTC. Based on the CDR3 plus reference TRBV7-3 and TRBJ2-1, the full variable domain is GAGVSQTPSNKVTEKGKYVELRCDPISGHTALYWYRQSLGQGPEFLIYFQGTGAADDSGLPNDRFFAVRPEGSVSTLKIQRTERGDSAVYLCASSWTLRDEQFFGPGTRLTVL.

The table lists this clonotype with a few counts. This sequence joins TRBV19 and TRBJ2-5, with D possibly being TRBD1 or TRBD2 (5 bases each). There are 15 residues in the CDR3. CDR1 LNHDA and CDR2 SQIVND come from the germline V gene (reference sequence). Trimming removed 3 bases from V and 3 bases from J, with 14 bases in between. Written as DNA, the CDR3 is TGTGCCAGTAGTATTACCCGGGGCGGTAAAGAGACCCAGTACTTC. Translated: CASSITRGGKETQYF.

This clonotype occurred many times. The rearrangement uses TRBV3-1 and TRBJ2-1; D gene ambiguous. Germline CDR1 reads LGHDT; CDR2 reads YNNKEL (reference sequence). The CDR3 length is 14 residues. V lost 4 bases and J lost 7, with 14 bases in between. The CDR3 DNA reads TGTGCCAGCAGCCTAACATTAGTGGAGAATGAGCAGTTCTTC. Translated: CASSLTLVENEQFF.